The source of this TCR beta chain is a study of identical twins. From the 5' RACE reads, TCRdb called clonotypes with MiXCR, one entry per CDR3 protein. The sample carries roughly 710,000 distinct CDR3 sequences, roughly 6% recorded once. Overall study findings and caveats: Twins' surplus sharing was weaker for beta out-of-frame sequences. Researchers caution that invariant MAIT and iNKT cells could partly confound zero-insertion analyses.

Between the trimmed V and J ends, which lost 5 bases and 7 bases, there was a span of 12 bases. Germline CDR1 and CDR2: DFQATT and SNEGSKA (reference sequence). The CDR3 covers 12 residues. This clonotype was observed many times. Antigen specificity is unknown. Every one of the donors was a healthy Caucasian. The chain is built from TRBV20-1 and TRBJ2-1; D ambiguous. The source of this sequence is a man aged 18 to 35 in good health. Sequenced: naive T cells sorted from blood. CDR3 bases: TGCAGTGCTCCGTCCACAATTAATGAGCAGTTCTTC. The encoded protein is CSAPSTINEQFF.